Listed below are T cell receptor beta chains from one sample, sequenced in a study of CD8 T cells in Susac syndrome. TCRdb called the immunoSEQ multiplex PCR reads again in MiXCR, with one record for every CDR3 protein. The table has 65,000 to 75,000 distinct CDR3 sequences, approximately 95% seen once. Sequencing was carried out using CD8+ T cells from PBMCs. Receptors were obtained from a human donor in good health. The CDR3 runs from the conserved cysteine through the conserved F or W. The order of the fields is J gene, clone size, D gene, V gene, CDR3 DNA, CDR3 protein. A D gene is named only where the DNA matches it firmly. Clone size, where shown, is once, few, many, or a class for clones that have expanded.

TRBJ2-7 . . TRBV4-1 TGCGCCAGCAGCCAAGATCTTCGGAGCGGATACGAGCAGTACTTC CASSQDLRSGYEQYF
TRBJ1-1 . . TRBV7-9 TGTGCCAGCAGCTGGGGGAAGAACACTGAAGCTTTCTTT CASSWGKNTEAFF
TRBJ2-5 . . TRBV7-9 TGTGCCAGCAGCGCCCCCTATGAGACCCAGTACTTC CASSAPYETQYF
TRBJ1-3 . . TRBV13 TGTGCCAGCAGCTTAGAAGGGGATCCCTCTGGAAACACCATATATTTT CASSLEGDPSGNTIYF
TRBJ2-3 . TRBD1 TRBV13 TGTGCCAGCAGCTTAACAGGGGGCATCGCAGATACGCAGTATTTT CASSLTGGIADTQYF
TRBJ1-5 . . TRBV20-1 TGCAGTGCTAGAATAGGGATGAGCAATCAGCCCCAGCATTTT CSARIGMSNQPQHF
TRBJ2-7 . . TRBV4-1 TGCGCCAGCAGCCAAGCCGGGCCTTCCTACGAGCAGTACTTC CASSQAGPSYEQYF
TRBJ1-2 . TRBD1 TRBV7-9 TGTGCCAGCAGCCTGGGACAGGGAATACATGGCTACACTTTC CASSLGQGIHGYTF
TRBJ1-5 once . TRBV5-1 TGCGCCAGCAGCTTGGGGTTCCATCAGCCCCAGCATTTT CASSLGFHQPQHF
TRBJ2-3 . TRBD2 TRBV7-3 TGTGCCAGCAGCTTGGTAGCGGGGGCTGGGGATACGCAGTATTTT CASSLVAGAGDTQYF
TRBJ1-2 once . TRBV10-3 TGTGCCATCAGTGAGACAGGGTCCTCGAACTATGGCTACACCTTC CAISETGSSNYGYTF
TRBJ2-5 once . TRBV7-9 TGTGCCAGCAGCTTATGGCAGGGGCCTCAAGAGACCCAGTACTTC CASSLWQGPQETQYF
TRBJ2-5 . . TRBV12-3/TRBV12-4 TGTGCCAGCAAGCAGGGGAGGGAGACCCAGTACTTC CASKQGRETQYF
TRBJ2-1 . . TRBV24-1 TGTGCCACCAGGGGGGATAGGAGTAACGATGAGCAGTTCTTC CATRGDRSNDEQFF
TRBJ1-1 . . TRBV30 TGTGCCAGCTCCGGGTCTAGCCCTGAAGCTTTCTTT CASSGSSPEAFF
TRBJ2-7 few TRBD2 TRBV29-1 TGCAGCGTTGAAGATGAGTCTAGCGGGGGGGCCTCCCTCGAGCAGTACTTC CSVEDESSGGASLEQYF
TRBJ2-7 . . TRBV27 TGTGCCAGCAGTTCAGGGGTGGAGACCTACGAGCAGTACTTC CASSSGVETYEQYF
TRBJ1-1 . . TRBV4-2 TGTGCCAGCAGCCGGGAGGGCACTGAAGCTTTCTTT CASSREGTEAFF
TRBJ1-2 once . TRBV27 TGTGCCAGCAGTTCCTCGGGGGAGGACTATGGCTACACCTTC CASSSSGEDYGYTF
TRBJ2-1 . TRBD2 TRBV4-1 TGCGCCAGCAGCCAAGAAGCGGGGGCCGCGTACAATGAGCAGTTCTTC CASSQEAGAAYNEQFF
TRBJ1-1 . . TRBV12-5 TGTGCTAGTGGTTCCTCCGGGACCGCAGCCGCGGCTTTCTTT CASGSSGTAAAAFF
TRBJ1-5 . . TRBV12-3/TRBV12-4 TGTGCCAGCAGTCTACATCAGGCTGACAATCAGCCCCAGCATTTT CASSLHQADNQPQHF
TRBJ2-6 . . TRBV27 TGTGCCAGCAGTTTAAGTGTTTCTGGGGCCAACGTCCTGACTTTC CASSLSVSGANVLTF
TRBJ1-1 once . TRBV14 TGTGCCAGCAGCCAAGAACCTTTCGGGGGTAACACTGAAGCTTTCTTT CASSQEPFGGNTEAFF
TRBJ2-2 once . TRBV20-1 TGCAGTGCTAGACAAACCGGGGAGCTGTTTTTT CSARQTGELFF
TRBJ2-6 . . TRBV7-9 TGTGCCAGCAGTCGTCCAGGGACTGGGGCCAACGTCCTGACTTTC CASSRPGTGANVLTF
TRBJ2-6 . . TRBV7-2 TGTGCCAGCAGCCCTGACAGCCTCTCTGGGGCCAACGTCCTGACTTTC CASSPDSLSGANVLTF
TRBJ2-7 . . TRBV27 TGTGCCAGCAGTTTGTTGGGACCCTCCTACGAGCAGTACTTC CASSLLGPSYEQYF
TRBJ1-1 . . TRBV20-1 TGCAGTGCTGTACAGGGCGGGAACACTGAAGCTTTCTTT CSAVQGGNTEAFF
TRBJ2-5 . TRBD2 TRBV9 TGTGCCAGCAGCGTAGAAGCGGGGGGTCAAGAGACCCAGTACTTC CASSVEAGGQETQYF
TRBJ2-1 . . TRBV6-5 TGTGCCAGCAGTTATTCAGGGTACAATGAGCAGTTCTTC CASSYSGYNEQFF
TRBJ2-5 . TRBD2 TRBV6-2/TRBV6-3 TGTGCCAGCAGTTCCCTCAGCGGGGGGTTCCAAGAGACCCAGTACTTC CASSSLSGGFQETQYF